This TCR beta chain was identified in a study of beta chain features in type 1 diabetes. Study context: Patient and healthy donor groups were alike in age, gender and cell yields.

Expressed TCRB transcripts were sequenced because the isolated RNA had all been reverse transcribed beforehand. Sequencing used immunoSEQ multiplex PCR; TCRdb keeps in-frame clones, though not all of them. Of 130,000 to 150,000 clones in the sample, 40% to 55% were seen once. CDR1 and CDR2 from the germline V gene are LGHNA and YSLEER. The V and J ends lost 4 bases and 0 bases respectively, with 18 bases between them. The length of the CDR3 is 18 residues. V gene TRBV4-3 combines with J gene TRBJ2-2; weak D call: TRBD2 (5 bases). This TCR derives from a man between 18 and 35 years old in good health. Sequencing was performed on Tregs from blood. The CDR3 DNA sequence: TGCGCCAGCAGCCGTGCTGGGTGGCGGGCCTCGAACACCGGGGAGCTGTTTTTT. This codes for CASSRAGWRASNTGELFF.